This T cell receptor (beta chain) was documented in a study of CXCR3-negative and CXCR3-positive naive CD8 T cells. Germline CDR1 reads LGHNT; CDR2 reads FRNRAP. The CDR3 has 12 residues. Libraries of TRB cDNA were made by 5' RACE and carried UMIs. Reprocessing the 5' RACE reads, TCRdb reports a single entry for every CDR3 protein and omits DNA. This table lists about 110,000 distinct CDR3 sequences. Study-wide points: CXCR3-positive naive cells carried more hydrophobic TRB CDR3s than CXCR3-negative ones.

A note on this clonotype: What it recognizes is unknown.

This sequence joins TRBV12-5 and TRBJ1-2. The material sequenced was naive CXCR3+ CD8+ T cells from blood. Regarding subset: CD45RO-CCR7+CD27+CD95- naive CD8+ T cells expressing CXCR3 (TNR3+). The receptor was derived from a human donor in good health. Some clones in this sample may be carry-over from other donors' samples. CDR3: CASGLTGYGYTF.